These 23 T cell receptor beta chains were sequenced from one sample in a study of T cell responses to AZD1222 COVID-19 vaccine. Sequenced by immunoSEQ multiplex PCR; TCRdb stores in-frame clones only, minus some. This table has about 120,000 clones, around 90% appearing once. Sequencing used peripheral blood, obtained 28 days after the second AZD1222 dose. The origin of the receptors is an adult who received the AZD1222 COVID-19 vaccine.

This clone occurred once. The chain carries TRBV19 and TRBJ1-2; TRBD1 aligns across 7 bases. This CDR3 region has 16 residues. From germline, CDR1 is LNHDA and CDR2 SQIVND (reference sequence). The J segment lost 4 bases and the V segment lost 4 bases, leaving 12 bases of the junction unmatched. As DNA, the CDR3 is TGTGCCAGTAGTACCCAACGGACAGGCCCACCCTATGGCTACACCTTC. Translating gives CASSTQRTGPPYGYTF.

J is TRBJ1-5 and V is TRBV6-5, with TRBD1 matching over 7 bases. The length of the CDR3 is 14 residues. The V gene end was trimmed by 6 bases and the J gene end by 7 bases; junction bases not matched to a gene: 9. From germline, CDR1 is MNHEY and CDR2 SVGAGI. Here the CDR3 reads CASRQTGRIQPQHF. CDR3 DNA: TGTGCCAGCAGGCAGACAGGGAGAATACAGCCCCAGCATTTT.

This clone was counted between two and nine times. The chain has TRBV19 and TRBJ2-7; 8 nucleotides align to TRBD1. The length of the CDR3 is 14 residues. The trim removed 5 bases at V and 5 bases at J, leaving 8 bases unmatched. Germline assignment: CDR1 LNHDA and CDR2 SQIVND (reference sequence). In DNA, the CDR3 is TGTGCCAGTAGTCCCGGACAGGGTCCCAACGAGCAGTACTTC. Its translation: CASSPGQGPNEQYF.

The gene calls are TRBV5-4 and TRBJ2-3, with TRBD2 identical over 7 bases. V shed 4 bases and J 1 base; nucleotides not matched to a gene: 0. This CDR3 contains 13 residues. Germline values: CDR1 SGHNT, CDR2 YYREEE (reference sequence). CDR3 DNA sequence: TGTGCCAGCAGCCTAGCGGGCACAGATACGCAGTATTTT. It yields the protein CASSLAGTDTQYF.

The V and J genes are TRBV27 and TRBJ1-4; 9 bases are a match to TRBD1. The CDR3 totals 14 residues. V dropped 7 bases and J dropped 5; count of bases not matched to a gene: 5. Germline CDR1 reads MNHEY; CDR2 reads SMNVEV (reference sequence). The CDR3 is CASTRTGANEKLFF. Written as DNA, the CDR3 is TGTGCCAGCACCCGGACAGGGGCAAATGAAAAACTGTTTTTT.

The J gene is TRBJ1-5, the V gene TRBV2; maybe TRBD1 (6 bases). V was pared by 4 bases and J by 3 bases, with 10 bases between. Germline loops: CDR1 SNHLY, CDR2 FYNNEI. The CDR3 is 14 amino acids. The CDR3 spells CASSGTGTNQPQHF. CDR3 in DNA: TGTGCCAGCAGTGGAACAGGGACCAATCAGCCCCAGCATTTT.

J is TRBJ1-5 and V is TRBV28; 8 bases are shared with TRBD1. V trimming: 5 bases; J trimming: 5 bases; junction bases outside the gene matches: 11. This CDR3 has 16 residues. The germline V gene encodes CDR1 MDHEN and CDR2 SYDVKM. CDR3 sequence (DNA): TGTGCCAGCAGTAAGGACAGGGTCAGCGCGGATCAGCCCCAGCATTTT. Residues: CASSKDRVSADQPQHF.

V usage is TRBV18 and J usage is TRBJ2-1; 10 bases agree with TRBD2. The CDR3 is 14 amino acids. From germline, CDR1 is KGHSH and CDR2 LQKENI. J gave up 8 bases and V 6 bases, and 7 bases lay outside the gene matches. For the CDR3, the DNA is TGTGCCAGCTCTCAAAGCGGGGGGGCCTATGAGCAGTTCTTC. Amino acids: CASSQSGGAYEQFF.

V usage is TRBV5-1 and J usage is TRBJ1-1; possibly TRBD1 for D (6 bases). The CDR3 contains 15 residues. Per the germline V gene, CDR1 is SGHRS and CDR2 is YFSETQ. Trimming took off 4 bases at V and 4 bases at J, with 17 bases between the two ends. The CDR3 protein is CASSVSGTTGTEAFF. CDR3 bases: TGCGCCAGCAGCGTTTCAGGGACAACGGGCACTGAAGCTTTCTTT.

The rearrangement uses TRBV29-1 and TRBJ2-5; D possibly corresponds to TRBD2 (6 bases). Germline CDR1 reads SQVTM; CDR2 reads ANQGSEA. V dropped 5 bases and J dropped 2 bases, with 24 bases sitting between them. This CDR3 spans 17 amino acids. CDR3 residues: CSVTPSWTAGGQETQYF. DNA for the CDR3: TGCAGCGTTACACCATCGTGGACTGCCGGGGGACAAGAGACCCAGTACTTC. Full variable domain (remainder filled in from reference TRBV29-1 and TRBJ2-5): SAVISQKPSRDICQRGTSLTIQCQVDSQVTMMFWYRQQPGQSLTLIATANQGSEATYESGFVIDKFPISRPNLTFSTLTVSNMSPEDSSIYLCSVTPSWTAGGQETQYFGPGTRLLVL.

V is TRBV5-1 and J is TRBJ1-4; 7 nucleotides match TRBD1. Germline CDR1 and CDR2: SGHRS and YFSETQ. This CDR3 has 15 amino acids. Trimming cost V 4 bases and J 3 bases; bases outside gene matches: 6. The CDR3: CASSIQGLANEKLFF. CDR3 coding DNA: TGCGCCAGCAGCATACAGGGGTTGGCTAATGAAAAACTGTTTTTT.

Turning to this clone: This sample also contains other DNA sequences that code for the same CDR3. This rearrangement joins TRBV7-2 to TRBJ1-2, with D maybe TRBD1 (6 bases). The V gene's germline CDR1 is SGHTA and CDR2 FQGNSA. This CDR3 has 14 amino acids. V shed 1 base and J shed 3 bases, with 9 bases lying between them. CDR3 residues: CASSLVSGDYGYTF. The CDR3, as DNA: TGTGCCAGCAGCTTAGTTTCAGGGGACTATGGCTACACCTTC.

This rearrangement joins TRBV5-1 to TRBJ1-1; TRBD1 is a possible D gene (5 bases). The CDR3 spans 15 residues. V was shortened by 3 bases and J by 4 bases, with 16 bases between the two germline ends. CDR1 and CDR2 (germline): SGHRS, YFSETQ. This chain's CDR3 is CASSSGGTGGTEAFF. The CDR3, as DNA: TGCGCCAGCAGCTCCGGTGGGACCGGGGGCACTGAAGCTTTCTTT.

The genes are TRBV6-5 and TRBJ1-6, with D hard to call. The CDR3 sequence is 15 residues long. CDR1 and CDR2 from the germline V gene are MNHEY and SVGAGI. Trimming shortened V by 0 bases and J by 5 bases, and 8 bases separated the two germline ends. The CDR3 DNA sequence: TGTGCCAGCAGTTACTCCGGTGTCCATAATTCACCCCTCCACTTT. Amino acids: CASSYSGVHNSPLHF.

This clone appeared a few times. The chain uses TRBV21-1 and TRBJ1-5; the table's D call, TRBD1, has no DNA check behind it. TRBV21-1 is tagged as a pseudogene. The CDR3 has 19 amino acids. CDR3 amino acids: CASSLTPQPTGSSNQPQHF. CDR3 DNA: TGTGCCAGCAGCCTGACACCACAACCGACAGGGAGCAGCAATCAGCCCCAGCATTTT.

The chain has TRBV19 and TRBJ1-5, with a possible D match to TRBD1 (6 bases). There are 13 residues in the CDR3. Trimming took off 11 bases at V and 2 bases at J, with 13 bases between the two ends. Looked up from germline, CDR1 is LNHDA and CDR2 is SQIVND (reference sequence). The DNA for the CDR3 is TGTGCCGCCTCCAGGGGTGGCAATCAGCCCCAGCATTTT. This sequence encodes CAASRGGNQPQHF.

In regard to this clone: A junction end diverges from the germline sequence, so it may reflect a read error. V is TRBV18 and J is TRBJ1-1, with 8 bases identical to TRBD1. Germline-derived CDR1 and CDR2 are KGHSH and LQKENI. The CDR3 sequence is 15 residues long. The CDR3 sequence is CASSPQGVRNTEAFF. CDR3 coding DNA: TGTGCCAGCTCCCCACAGGGGGTGAGGAACACTGAAGCTTTCTTT. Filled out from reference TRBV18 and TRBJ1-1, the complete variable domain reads NAGVMQNPRHLVRRRGQEARLRCSPMKGHSHVYWYRQLPEEGLKFMVYLQKENIIDESGMPKERFSAEFPKEGPSILRIQQVVRGDSAAYFCASSPQGVRNTEAFFGQGTRLTVV.

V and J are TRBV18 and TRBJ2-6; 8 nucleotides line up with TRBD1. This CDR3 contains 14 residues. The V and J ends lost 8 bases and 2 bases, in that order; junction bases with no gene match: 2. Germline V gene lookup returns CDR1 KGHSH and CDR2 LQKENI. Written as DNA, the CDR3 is TGTGCCAGCACGACAGGGGCTGGGGCCAACGTCCTGACTTTC. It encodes CASTTGAGANVLTF.

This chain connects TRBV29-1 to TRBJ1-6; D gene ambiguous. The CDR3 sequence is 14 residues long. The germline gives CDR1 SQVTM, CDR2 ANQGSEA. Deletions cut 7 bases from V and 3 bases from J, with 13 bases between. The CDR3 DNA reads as TGCAGCGCGCAGTTAGCTGACTATAATTCACCCCTCCACTTT. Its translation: CSAQLADYNSPLHF.

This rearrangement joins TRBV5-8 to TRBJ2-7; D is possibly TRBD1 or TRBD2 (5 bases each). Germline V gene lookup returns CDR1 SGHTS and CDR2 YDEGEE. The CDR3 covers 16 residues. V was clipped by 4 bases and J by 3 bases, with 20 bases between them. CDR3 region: CASSPNNRDGHYEQYF. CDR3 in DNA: TGTGCCAGCAGCCCAAATAACCGGGACGGACACTACGAGCAGTACTTC.

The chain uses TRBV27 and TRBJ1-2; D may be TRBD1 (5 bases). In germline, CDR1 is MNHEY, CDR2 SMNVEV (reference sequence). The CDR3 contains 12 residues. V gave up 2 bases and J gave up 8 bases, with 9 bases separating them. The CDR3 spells CASSLQGGGYTF. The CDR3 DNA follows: TGTGCCAGCAGTTTACAGGGAGGGGGCTACACCTTC.

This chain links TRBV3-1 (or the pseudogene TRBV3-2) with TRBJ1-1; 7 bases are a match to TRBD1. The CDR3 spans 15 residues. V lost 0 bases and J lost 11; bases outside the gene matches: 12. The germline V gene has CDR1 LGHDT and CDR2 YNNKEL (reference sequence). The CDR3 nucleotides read TGTGCCAGCAGCCAAGATGTTAGGAGGGGGCACTTGGCTTTCTTT. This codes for CASSQDVRRGHLAFF.

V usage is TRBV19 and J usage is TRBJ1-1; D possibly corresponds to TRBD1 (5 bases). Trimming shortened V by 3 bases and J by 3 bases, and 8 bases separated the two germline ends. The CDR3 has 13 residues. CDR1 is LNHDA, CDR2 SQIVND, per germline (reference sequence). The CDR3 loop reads CASSMKGDTEAFF. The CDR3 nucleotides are TGTGCCAGTAGTATGAAAGGGGACACTGAAGCTTTCTTT.